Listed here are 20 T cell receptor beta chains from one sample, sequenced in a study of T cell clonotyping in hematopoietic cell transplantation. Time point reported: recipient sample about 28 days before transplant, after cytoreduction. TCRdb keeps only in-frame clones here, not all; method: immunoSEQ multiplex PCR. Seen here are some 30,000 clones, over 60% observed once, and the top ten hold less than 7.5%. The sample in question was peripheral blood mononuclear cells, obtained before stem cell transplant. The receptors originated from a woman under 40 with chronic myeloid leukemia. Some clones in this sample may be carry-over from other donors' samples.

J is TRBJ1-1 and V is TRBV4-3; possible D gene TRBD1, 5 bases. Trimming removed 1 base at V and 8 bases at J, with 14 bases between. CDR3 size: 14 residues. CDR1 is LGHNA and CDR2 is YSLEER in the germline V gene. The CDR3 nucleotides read TGCGCCAGCAGCCAAGGGCTGTTGACAGAGGAAGCTTTCTTT. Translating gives CASSQGLLTEEAFF.

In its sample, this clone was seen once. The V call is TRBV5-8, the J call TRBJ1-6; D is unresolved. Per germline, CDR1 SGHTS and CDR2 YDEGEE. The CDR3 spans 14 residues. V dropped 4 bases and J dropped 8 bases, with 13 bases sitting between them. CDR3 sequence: CASSPLGLYSPLHF. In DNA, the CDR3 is TGTGCCAGCAGCCCCCTAGGACTCTATTCACCCCTCCACTTT.

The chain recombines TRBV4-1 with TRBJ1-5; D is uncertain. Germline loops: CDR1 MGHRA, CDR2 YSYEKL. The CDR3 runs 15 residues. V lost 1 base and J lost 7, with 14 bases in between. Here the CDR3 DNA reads TGCGCCAGCAGCCAAGCAGTCCAGACCCGCCAGCCCCAGCATTTT. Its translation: CASSQAVQTRQPQHF.

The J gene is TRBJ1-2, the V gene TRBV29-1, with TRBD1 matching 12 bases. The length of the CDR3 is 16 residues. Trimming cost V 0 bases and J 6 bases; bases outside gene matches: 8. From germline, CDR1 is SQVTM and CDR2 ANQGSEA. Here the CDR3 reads CSVEDARDRGRHGYTF. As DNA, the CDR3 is TGCAGCGTTGAAGACGCTAGGGACAGGGGGCGTCATGGCTACACCTTC.

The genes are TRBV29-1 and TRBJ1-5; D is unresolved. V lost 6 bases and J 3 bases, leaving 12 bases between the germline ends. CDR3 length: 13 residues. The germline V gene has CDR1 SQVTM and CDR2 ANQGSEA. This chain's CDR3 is CSVADGDNQPQHF. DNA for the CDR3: TGCAGCGTAGCCGACGGCGACAATCAGCCCCAGCATTTT.

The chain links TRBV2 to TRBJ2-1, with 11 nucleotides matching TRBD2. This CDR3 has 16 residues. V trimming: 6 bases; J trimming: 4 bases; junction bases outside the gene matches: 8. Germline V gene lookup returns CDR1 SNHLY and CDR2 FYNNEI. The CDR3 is CASSPLLAGGYNEQFF. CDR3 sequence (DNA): TGTGCCAGCAGCCCCCTTCTAGCGGGGGGATACAATGAGCAGTTCTTC.

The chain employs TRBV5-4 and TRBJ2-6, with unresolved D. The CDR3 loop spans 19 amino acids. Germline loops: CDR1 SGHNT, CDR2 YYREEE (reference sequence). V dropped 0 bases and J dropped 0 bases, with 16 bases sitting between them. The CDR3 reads CASSLEARITDSGANVLTF. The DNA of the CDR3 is TGTGCCAGCAGCTTGGAGGCTCGAATAACAGACTCTGGGGCCAACGTCCTGACTTTC.

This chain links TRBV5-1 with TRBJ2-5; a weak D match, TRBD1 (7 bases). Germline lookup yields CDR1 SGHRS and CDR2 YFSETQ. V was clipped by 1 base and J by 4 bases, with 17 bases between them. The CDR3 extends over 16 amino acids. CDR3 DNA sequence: TGCGCCAGCAGCTTGTCTTCAGGGGGGCTGCGAGAGACCCAGTACTTC. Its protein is CASSLSSGGLRETQYF.

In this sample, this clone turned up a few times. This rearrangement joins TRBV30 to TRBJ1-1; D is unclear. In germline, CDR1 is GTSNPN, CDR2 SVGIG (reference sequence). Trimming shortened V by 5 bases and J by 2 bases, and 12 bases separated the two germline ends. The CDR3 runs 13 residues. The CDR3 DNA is TGTGCCTGGTCCCTTAGCCCAAACACTGAAGCTTTCTTT. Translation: CAWSLSPNTEAFF.

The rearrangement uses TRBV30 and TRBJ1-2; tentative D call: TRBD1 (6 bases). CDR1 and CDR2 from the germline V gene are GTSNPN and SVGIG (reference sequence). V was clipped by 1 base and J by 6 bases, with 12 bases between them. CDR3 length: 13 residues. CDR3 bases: TGTGCCTGGAGTGAACAGGGTAATGATGGCTACACCTTC. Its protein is CAWSEQGNDGYTF.

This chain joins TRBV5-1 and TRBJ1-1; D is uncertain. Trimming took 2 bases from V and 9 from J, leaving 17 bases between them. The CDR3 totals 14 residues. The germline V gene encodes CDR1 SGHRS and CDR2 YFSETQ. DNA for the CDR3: TGCGCCAGCAGCTTCTCCGGGAGCGCTGCCCAAGCTTTCTTT. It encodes CASSFSGSAAQAFF.

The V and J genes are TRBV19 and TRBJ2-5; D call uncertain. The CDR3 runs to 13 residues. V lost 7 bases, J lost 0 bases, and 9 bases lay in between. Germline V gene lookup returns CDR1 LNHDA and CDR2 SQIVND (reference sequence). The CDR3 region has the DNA TGTGCCAGTAAGTCTCTGAACCAAGAGACCCAGTACTTC. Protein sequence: CASKSLNQETQYF.

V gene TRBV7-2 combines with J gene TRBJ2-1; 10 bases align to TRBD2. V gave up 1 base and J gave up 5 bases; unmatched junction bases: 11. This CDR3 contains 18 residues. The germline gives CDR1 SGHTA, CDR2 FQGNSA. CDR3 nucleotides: TGTGCCAGCAGCTTAGTTCTAGCGGGGGATTGGCGGAACAATGAGCAGTTCTTC. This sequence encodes CASSLVLAGDWRNNEQFF. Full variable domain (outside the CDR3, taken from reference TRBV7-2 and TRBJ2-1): GAGVSQSPSNKVTEKGKDVELRCDPISGHTALYWYRQSLGQGLEFLIYFQGNSAPDKSGLPSDRFSAERTGGSVSTLTIQRTQQEDSAVYLCASSLVLAGDWRNNEQFFGPGTRLTVL.

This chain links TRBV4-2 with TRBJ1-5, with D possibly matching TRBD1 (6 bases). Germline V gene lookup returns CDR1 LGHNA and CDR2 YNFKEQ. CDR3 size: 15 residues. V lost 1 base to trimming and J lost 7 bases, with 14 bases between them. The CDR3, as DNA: TGTGCCAGCAGCCAAGGAGTGGGGGGCGGGCAGCCCCAGCATTTT. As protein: CASSQGVGGGQPQHF.

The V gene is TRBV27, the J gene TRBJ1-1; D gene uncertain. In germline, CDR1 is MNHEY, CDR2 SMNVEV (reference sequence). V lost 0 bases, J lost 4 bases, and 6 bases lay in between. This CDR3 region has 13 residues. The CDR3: CASSLSSVTEAFF. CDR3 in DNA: TGTGCCAGCAGTTTATCCTCCGTCACTGAAGCTTTCTTT.

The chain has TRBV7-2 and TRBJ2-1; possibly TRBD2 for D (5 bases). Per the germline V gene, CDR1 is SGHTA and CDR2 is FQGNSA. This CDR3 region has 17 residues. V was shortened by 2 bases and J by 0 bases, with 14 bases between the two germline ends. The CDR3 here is CASSLRDLESSYNEQFF. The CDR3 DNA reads TGTGCCAGCAGCTTACGGGATCTCGAAAGCTCCTACAATGAGCAGTTCTTC.

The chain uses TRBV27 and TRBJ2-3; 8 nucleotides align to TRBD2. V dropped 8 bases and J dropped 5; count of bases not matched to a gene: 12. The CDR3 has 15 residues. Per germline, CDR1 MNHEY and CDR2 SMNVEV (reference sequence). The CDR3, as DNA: TGTGCCAGCCGGGAGGGGGGGCTAGGGGGAGATACGCAGTATTTT. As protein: CASREGGLGGDTQYF.

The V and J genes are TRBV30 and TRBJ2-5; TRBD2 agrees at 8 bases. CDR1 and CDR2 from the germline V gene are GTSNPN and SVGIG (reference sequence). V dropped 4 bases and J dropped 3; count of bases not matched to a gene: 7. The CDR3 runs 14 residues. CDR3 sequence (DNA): TGTGCCTGGAAGGGCGGGGGGTACGAAGAGACCCAGTACTTC. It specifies CAWKGGGYEETQYF.

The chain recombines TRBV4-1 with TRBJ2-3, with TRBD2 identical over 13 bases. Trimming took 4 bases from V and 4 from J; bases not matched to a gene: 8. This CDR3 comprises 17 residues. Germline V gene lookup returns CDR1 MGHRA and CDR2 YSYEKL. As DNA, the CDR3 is TGCGCCAGCAGCCGTTCTCGCACTAGCGGGGGGGCAGATACGCAGTATTTT. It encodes CASSRSRTSGGADTQYF.

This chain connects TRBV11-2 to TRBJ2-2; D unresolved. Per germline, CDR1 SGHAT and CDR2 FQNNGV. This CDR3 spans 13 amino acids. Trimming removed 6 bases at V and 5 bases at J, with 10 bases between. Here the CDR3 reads CASSSPSTGELFF. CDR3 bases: TGTGCCAGCAGTTCACCTTCAACCGGGGAGCTGTTTTTT. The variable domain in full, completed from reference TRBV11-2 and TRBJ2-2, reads EAGVAQSPRYKIIEKRQSVAFWCNPISGHATLYWYQQILGQGPKLLIQFQNNGVVDDSQLPKDRFSAERLKGVDSTLKIQPAKLEDSAVYLCASSSPSTGELFFGEGSRLTVL.